This T cell receptor beta chain was recovered during a study of regulatory T cells in long-lasting Graves disease. Study-level points and caveats: New patients shared over 800 public clonotypes, fewer than the approximately 2,500 shared by persistent patients.

For TCR beta, libraries came from iRepertoire HTBI primers and Arm-PCR of CDR3 regions. TCRdb ran MiXCR on the multiplex PCR reads and lists one entry per CDR3 protein. The sample has 400,000 or so distinct CDR3 sequences, 20% to 25% seen once. As to time point: persistent/refractory GD, antithyroid drugs over 5 years with positive TRAb. PBMC-extracted RNA yielded the TCR library. This clonotype has just a few counts. Its target is not known. The source was peripheral blood mononuclear cells (PBMCs), collected when the disease was refractory, from a patient treated with antithyroid drugs. The TCR was taken from a female donor with Graves disease.

CDR3 residues: CASDPTGEKSGYTF. The DNA of the CDR3 is TGTGCCAGCGACCCGACCGGGGAGAAGTCGGGCTACACCTTC. The genes are TRBV6-1 and TRBJ1-2; D is unresolved. This CDR3 contains 14 residues. Trimming removed 8 bases from V and 8 bases from J, with 21 bases in between. CDR1 is MNHNS, CDR2 SASEGT, per germline.